The 27 T cell receptor beta chains listed next were all sequenced from one sample in a study of T cell responses to AZD1222 COVID-19 vaccine. The table came from immunoSEQ multiplex PCR; TCRdb's copy has only in-frame clones and leaves some out. This table holds tens of thousands of clones, 75% to 90% found once. The sequencing here drew on peripheral blood, taken 28 days after the second AZD1222 dose. These TCRs come from an adult who received the AZD1222 COVID-19 vaccine.

This CDR3 is CASSSGPRDSGYEQYF. For the CDR3, the DNA is TGCGCCAGCAGCTCGGGACCGCGAGATTCAGGTTACGAGCAGTACTTC. V gene TRBV5-1 combines with J gene TRBJ2-7; the D call may be TRBD1 or TRBD2 (5 bases each). The CDR3 spans 16 residues. The V end was cut by 3 bases, the J end by 4 bases, with 20 bases between. Per germline, CDR1 SGHRS and CDR2 YFSETQ.

The chain has TRBV18 and TRBJ2-5; TRBD2 aligns across 10 bases. This CDR3 has 20 residues. Germline V gives CDR1 KGHSH, CDR2 LQKENI. After removal of 0 bases from V and 5 bases from J, the junction contained 18 bases not matched to a gene. The CDR3 here is CASSPPKPGLAILAAETQYF. CDR3 coding DNA: TGTGCCAGCTCACCACCTAAACCGGGACTAGCGATCTTGGCTGCGGAGACCCAGTACTTC. The full variable domain, completed using reference TRBV18 and TRBJ2-5, is NAGVMQNPRHLVRRRGQEARLRCSPMKGHSHVYWYRQLPEEGLKFMVYLQKENIIDESGMPKERFSAEFPKEGPSILRIQQVVRGDSAAYFCASSPPKPGLAILAAETQYFGPGTRLLVL.

This sequence joins TRBV9 and TRBJ1-4; D is undetermined. V dropped 2 bases and J dropped 0 bases, with 5 bases sitting between them. This CDR3 is 14 amino acids long. The germline V gene has CDR1 SGDLS and CDR2 YYNGEE. This CDR3 reads CASSVQATNEKLFF. For the CDR3, the DNA is TGTGCCAGCAGCGTGCAAGCAACTAATGAAAAACTGTTTTTT.

This rearrangement joins TRBV3-1 (or the pseudogene TRBV3-2) to TRBJ2-1; TRBD2 matches at 7 bases. The CDR3 spans 15 residues. Germline V gives CDR1 LGHDT, CDR2 YNNKEL (reference sequence). J gave up 8 bases and V 2 bases, and 9 bases lay outside the gene matches. The CDR3 reads CASSQPWGTKYEQFF. CDR3 nucleotide sequence: TGTGCCAGCAGCCAACCGTGGGGGACTAAATATGAGCAGTTCTTC.

This clone was recorded once. The genes are TRBV29-1 and TRBJ2-1; D not resolved. Trimming stripped 5 bases from V and 3 bases from J, with 5 bases between. Germline V gene data show CDR1 as SQVTM and CDR2 as ANQGSEA. This CDR3 spans 11 amino acids. As DNA, the CDR3 is TGCAGCGTTTTAAGCTACAATGAGCAGTTCTTC. It yields the protein CSVLSYNEQFF.

This clone was picked up one time. For the CDR3, the DNA is TGCGCCAGCAGCCCTGGACAGGGAGGGATCGCTCAGCCCCAGCATTTT. The encoded protein is CASSPGQGGIAQPQHF. The chain uses TRBV5-1 and TRBJ1-5; 8 nucleotides line up with TRBD1. The length of the CDR3 is 16 residues. Germline V gene sequence: CDR1 SGHRS, CDR2 YFSETQ. The trim removed 4 bases at V and 6 bases at J, leaving 12 bases unmatched.

The rearrangement links TRBV6-5 to TRBJ1-5, with TRBD1 identical over 7 bases. This CDR3 has 13 residues. Germline assignment: CDR1 MNHEY and CDR2 SVGAGI. V lost 6 bases and J lost 5; bases outside the gene matches: 4. CDR3: CASRTGRDQPQHF. The CDR3 DNA reads TGTGCCAGCAGGACAGGGAGGGATCAGCCCCAGCATTTT.

The CDR3 sequence is CASSLLGARDGYTF. The CDR3 coding sequence is TGTGCCAGCAGCTTGTTAGGGGCGCGGGATGGCTACACCTTC. The V and J genes are TRBV7-9 and TRBJ1-2; weak D call: TRBD1 (5 bases). The V end lost 3 bases, the J end lost 6 bases, and 14 bases lay between the germline ends. The germline gives CDR1 SEHNR, CDR2 FQNEAQ (reference sequence). The CDR3 extends over 14 amino acids.

Remarks on this clone: Other DNA sequences in this sample translate to the same CDR3. The chain has TRBV7-3 and TRBJ2-3; TRBD2 is a possible D gene (7 bases). The CDR3 length is 17 residues. V was trimmed by 2 bases and J by 2 bases, leaving 17 bases between them. Germline V gene lookup returns CDR1 SGHTA and CDR2 FQGTGA. The CDR3 is CASSLGGGGGLTDTQYF. Here the CDR3 DNA reads TGTGCCAGCAGCTTAGGGGGGGGCGGGGGCCTCACAGATACGCAGTATTTT.

J is TRBJ2-7 and V is TRBV6-2 or TRBV6-3; TRBD2 matches 11 bases. V shed 6 bases, J shed 7 bases, and the junction held 14 bases outside the gene matches. CDR3 size: 16 residues. Germline CDR1 and CDR2: MNHEY and SVGEGT. As DNA, the CDR3 is TGTGCCAGCAGCCAGCCGGGGGCTAGCGGGAGGAATGAGCAGTACTTC. It translates to CASSQPGASGRNEQYF.

The V and J genes are TRBV5-6 and TRBJ1-4; 11 bases line up with TRBD1. CDR3 size: 17 residues. Germline lookup yields CDR1 SGHDT and CDR2 YYEEEE. J lost 6 bases, V lost 1 base, and 8 bases had no gene match. CDR3 DNA: TGTGCCAGCAGCTTGAAGGGACAGGGGGTTTTTGATGAAAAACTGTTTTTT. As protein: CASSLKGQGVFDEKLFF.

The rearrangement joins TRBV5-1 to TRBJ1-2; D perhaps matches TRBD1 (5 bases). V gave up 5 bases and J gave up 2 bases, with 10 bases separating them. Germline CDR1 and CDR2: SGHRS and YFSETQ. There are 13 residues in the CDR3. In nucleotides, the CDR3 is TGCGCCAGCAGAACGGACAACAACTATGGCTACACCTTC. It codes for CASRTDNNYGYTF.

This chain connects TRBV4-3 to TRBJ2-5, with D uncertain. Trimming shortened V by 0 bases and J by 3 bases, and 5 bases separated the two germline ends. Germline V CDR1 and CDR2: LGHNA, YSLEER. The CDR3 is made up of 13 amino acids. The CDR3 spells CASSQDVEETQYF. DNA for the CDR3: TGCGCCAGCAGCCAAGATGTAGAAGAGACCCAGTACTTC.

The genes are TRBV24-1 and TRBJ1-4, with D hard to call. V was clipped by 9 bases and J by 5 bases, with 21 bases between them. CDR1 is KGHDR, CDR2 SFDVKD, per germline. CDR3 length: 16 amino acids. CDR3 sequence: CATPLTSGVENEKLFF. The DNA of the CDR3 is TGTGCCACCCCCCTCACGTCTGGGGTCGAGAATGAAAAACTGTTTTTT.

The rearrangement uses TRBV19 and TRBJ2-2; a possible D gene is TRBD1 (5 bases). This CDR3 has 14 residues. Trimming pared 5 bases from V and 4 bases from J, leaving 11 bases between. CDR1 and CDR2 from the germline V gene are LNHDA and SQIVND (reference sequence). This CDR3 reads CASSPSRGTGELFF. The CDR3 region has the DNA TGTGCCAGTAGTCCGTCTAGGGGCACCGGGGAGCTGTTTTTT.

This chain connects TRBV11-2 to TRBJ2-1; D call uncertain. CDR1 and CDR2 (germline): SGHAT, FQNNGV. This CDR3 spans 14 amino acids. Trimming took 2 bases from V and 8 from J, leaving 13 bases between them. CDR3 sequence (DNA): TGTGCCAGCAGCTTACCCTCCCGGGTCGATGAGCAGTTCTTC. This translates into CASSLPSRVDEQFF.

This sequence joins TRBV2 and TRBJ1-4; D unresolved. The germline V gene has CDR1 SNHLY and CDR2 FYNNEI. Trimming cost V 4 bases and J 5 bases, with 8 bases left between them. The CDR3 covers 13 residues. CDR3 coding DNA: TGTGCCAGCAGTGGCGACTCCAATGAAAAACTGTTTTTT. Translating gives CASSGDSNEKLFF.

This chain uses TRBV11-2 with TRBJ2-7, with 10 nucleotides matching TRBD1. V shed 1 base, J shed 3 bases, and the junction held 6 bases outside the gene matches. The CDR3 covers 16 residues. Germline values: CDR1 SGHAT, CDR2 FQNNGV. The CDR3 region is CASSLVEGQGRYEQYF. The CDR3 nucleotides are TGTGCCAGCAGCTTAGTCGAGGGACAGGGGCGCTACGAGCAGTACTTC.

The chain couples TRBV7-2 to TRBJ1-1; D gene ambiguous. V lost 2 bases and J lost 7, with 11 bases in between. Germline loops: CDR1 SGHTA, CDR2 FQGNSA. The CDR3 consists of 13 residues. Written as DNA, the CDR3 is TGTGCCAGCAGCTTATTCGAGTTCGTTGAAGCTTTCTTT. It translates to CASSLFEFVEAFF.

This clone was picked up one time. The V and J genes are TRBV30 and TRBJ2-3; 9 bases are shared with TRBD1. The CDR3 sequence is 17 residues long. With 0 bases clipped from V and 6 bases from J, the junction kept 13 bases outside the gene matches. From germline, CDR1 is GTSNPN and CDR2 SVGIG (reference sequence). CDR3 DNA: TGTGCCTGGAGTGTAGGTGGAGGGACAGGGATTATGGATACGCAGTATTTT. This gives the protein CAWSVGGGTGIMDTQYF.

In DNA, the CDR3 is TGTGCCAGCAGTGAAGGGAACACTGAAGCTTTCTTT. The encoded protein is CASSEGNTEAFF. The chain combines TRBV2 with TRBJ1-1; D remains unclear. Per the germline V gene, CDR1 is SNHLY and CDR2 is FYNNEI. The CDR3 runs to 12 residues. The V gene lost 1 base and the J gene lost 1 base, with 1 base spanning the gap.

This rearrangement joins TRBV15 to TRBJ1-4, with 8 bases fitting TRBD1. J lost 7 bases, V lost 9 bases, and 13 bases had no gene match. There are 15 residues in the CDR3. Germline V gene data show CDR1 as LNHNV and CDR2 as YYDKDF (reference sequence). The CDR3 nucleotides are TGTGCCACGAGCCCCCGGCAGGGGGCAGGTGAAAAACTGTTTTTT. It translates to CATSPRQGAGEKLFF. The variable domain in full, with the rest retrieved from reference TRBV15 and TRBJ1-4, is DAMVIQNPRYQVTQFGKPVTLSCSQTLNHNVMYWYQQKSSQAPKLLFHYYDKDFNNEADTPDNFQSRRPNTSFCFLDIRSPGLGDTAMYLCATSPRQGAGEKLFFGSGTQLSVL.

The chain carries TRBV19 and TRBJ1-1, with 8 positions matching TRBD1. Germline lookup yields CDR1 LNHDA and CDR2 SQIVND (reference sequence). V shed 9 bases, J shed 0 bases, and the junction held 12 bases outside the gene matches. This CDR3 is built from 16 residues. The CDR3 loop reads CASGSGGSTMNTEAFF. CDR3 DNA sequence: TGTGCCAGCGGATCAGGGGGCTCTACCATGAACACTGAAGCTTTCTTT.

J is TRBJ2-3 and V is TRBV7-8; 7 bases align to TRBD2. The CDR3 length is 15 residues. Looked up from germline, CDR1 is SGHVS and CDR2 is FQNEAQ. V lost 0 bases, J lost 6 bases, and 6 bases stayed unmatched. CDR3 sequence reads: CASSLAAGARDTQYF. For the CDR3, the DNA is TGTGCCAGCAGCTTAGCTGCGGGAGCCCGTGATACGCAGTATTTT.

V usage is TRBV6-5 and J usage is TRBJ1-3, with TRBD1 matching over 7 bases. This CDR3 contains 15 residues. CDR1 and CDR2 (germline): MNHEY, SVGAGI. V shed 5 bases, J shed 5 bases, and the junction held 9 bases outside the gene matches. In DNA form, the CDR3 reads TGTGCCAGCAGTACCCGACAGGGCAGCAGAAACACCATATATTTT. Its protein product is CASSTRQGSRNTIYF.

Here the CDR3 reads CASSRDRDGKLFF. In DNA, the CDR3 is TGTGCCAGCAGCAGGGACAGGGACGGAAAACTGTTTTTT. The chain combines TRBV6-5 with TRBJ1-4, with 9 bases matching TRBD1. The CDR3 runs to 13 residues. The V and J ends lost 6 bases and 10 bases, in that order; junction bases with no gene match: 6. In germline, CDR1 is MNHEY, CDR2 SVGAGI.

This sequence joins TRBV5-1 and TRBJ1-1; TRBD1 might be the D (6 bases). The CDR3 loop spans 14 amino acids. Trimming cost V 0 bases and J 3 bases, with 9 bases left between them. CDR1 is SGHRS and CDR2 is YFSETQ in the germline V gene. In DNA, the CDR3 is TGCGCCAGCAGCTTGGTTCCAGGGGACACTGAAGCTTTCTTT. Its translation: CASSLVPGDTEAFF.